These T cell receptor beta chains were read from a single sample in a study of T cells in Graves' hyperthyroidism and ophthalmopathy. MiXCR, applied by TCRdb to the multiplex PCR reads, yields one record per CDR3 protein. The data contain around 340,000 distinct CDR3 sequences, around 18% of them seen just once; the ten biggest clones take up 15% to 17%. The sample was blood. The receptors derive from a woman between 40 and 55 years old with Graves' ophthalmopathy. Both conserved end residues are part of each CDR3. D genes are given only for firm matches. Size tells how often a clone was seen (once, few, many) or the class of an expanded clone, and some rows leave it out.

d_call: .
j_call: TRBJ2-5
clone_size: .
v_call: TRBV7-2
cdr3_nt: TGTGCCAGCAGATACGCAGCCGGGGGCGGGGAAACCCAGTACTTC
cdr3_aa: CASRYAAGGGETQYF

d_call: TRBD2
j_call: TRBJ2-5
clone_size: many
v_call: TRBV29-1
cdr3_nt: TGCAGCGTTGTAATCGGGGGAGGGGAGACCCAGTACTTC
cdr3_aa: CSVVIGGGETQYF

d_call: .
j_call: TRBJ1-2
clone_size: few
v_call: TRBV20-1
cdr3_nt: TGCAGTGCTAGCCGTACGGGGGCAAACTATGGCTACATCTTC
cdr3_aa: CSASRTGANYGYIF

d_call: .
j_call: TRBJ2-7
clone_size: many
v_call: TRBV12-3/TRBV12-4
cdr3_nt: TGTGCCAGCACCCGCCGGGCCGGACCCTACGAGCAGTACTTC
cdr3_aa: CASTRRAGPYEQYF

d_call: .
j_call: TRBJ1-3
clone_size: many
v_call: TRBV6-5
cdr3_nt: TGTGCCAGCAGTTACTCCCGACAGCAGTACTCTGGAAACACCATATATTTT
cdr3_aa: CASSYSRQQYSGNTIYF

d_call: .
j_call: TRBJ1-1
clone_size: many
v_call: TRBV20-1
cdr3_nt: TGCAGTGCTAGAGATAATTACGCCCGGAACACTGAAGCTTTCTTT
cdr3_aa: CSARDNYARNTEAFF

d_call: .
j_call: TRBJ1-1
clone_size: many
v_call: TRBV7-2
cdr3_nt: TGTGCCAGCAGCTTTCGGAGGGGACAGAACACTGAAGCTTTCTTT
cdr3_aa: CASSFRRGQNTEAFF

d_call: TRBD2
j_call: TRBJ2-7
clone_size: many
v_call: TRBV28
cdr3_nt: TGTGCCAGCAGTTTCCTCCAGACTAGCGGGAGATCCTACGAGCAGTACTTC
cdr3_aa: CASSFLQTSGRSYEQYF

d_call: .
j_call: TRBJ2-2
clone_size: many
v_call: TRBV12-3/TRBV12-4
cdr3_nt: TGTGCCAGCAGTCCCTCCCAGCCTACGAACACCGGGGAGCTGTTTTTT
cdr3_aa: CASSPSQPTNTGELFF

d_call: .
j_call: TRBJ1-2
clone_size: many
v_call: TRBV14
cdr3_nt: TGTGCCAGCAGCCAAGTTCTTAATGGGTATGGCTACACCTTC
cdr3_aa: CASSQVLNGYGYTF

d_call: TRBD1
j_call: TRBJ1-5
clone_size: many
v_call: TRBV6-1
cdr3_nt: TGTGCCAGCGCCTGGGACAGCAGGAGCAATCAGCCCCAGCATTTT
cdr3_aa: CASAWDSRSNQPQHF

d_call: .
j_call: TRBJ1-5
clone_size: many
v_call: TRBV19
cdr3_nt: TGTGCCAGTAGTCCCTTAGGGTTTCCCCAGCATTTT
cdr3_aa: CASSPLGFPQHF

d_call: TRBD1
j_call: TRBJ1-5
clone_size: many
v_call: TRBV27
cdr3_nt: TGTGCCAGCACCTCACAGGGGTTCGGGGGTCAGCCCCAGCATTTT
cdr3_aa: CASTSQGFGGQPQHF

d_call: .
j_call: TRBJ1-6
clone_size: many
v_call: TRBV20-1
cdr3_nt: TGCAGTGCTAGATTGGTGTTCTATTCACCCCTCCACTTT
cdr3_aa: CSARLVFYSPLHF

d_call: .
j_call: TRBJ1-5
clone_size: many
v_call: TRBV10-3
cdr3_nt: TGTGCCATCAGCCCAGGAGAAGGGCCCCAGCATTTT
cdr3_aa: CAISPGEGPQHF

d_call: .
j_call: TRBJ2-2
clone_size: many
v_call: TRBV30
cdr3_nt: TGTGCCTGGAGTGCCCGCCCAGGGTCCGGGGAGCTGTTTTTT
cdr3_aa: CAWSARPGSGELFF

d_call: TRBD1
j_call: TRBJ1-2
clone_size: many
v_call: TRBV27
cdr3_nt: TGTGCCAGCAGTTTGTACCGCGAGGGGGCTTCTGGCTACACCTTC
cdr3_aa: CASSLYREGASGYTF

d_call: TRBD1
j_call: TRBJ2-3
clone_size: many
v_call: TRBV6-1
cdr3_nt: TGTGCCAGCAGTGAAATGCTCCAGGGGGCCTTTGGAGATACGCAGTATTTT
cdr3_aa: CASSEMLQGAFGDTQYF

d_call: TRBD1
j_call: TRBJ1-5
clone_size: .
v_call: TRBV20-1
cdr3_nt: TGCAGTGCTAGAGTAGACGGGACAGGCCATCAGCCCCAGCATTTT
cdr3_aa: CSARVDGTGHQPQHF

d_call: .
j_call: TRBJ2-1
clone_size: many
v_call: TRBV7-8
cdr3_nt: TGTGCCAGCAGCTCAAACAGGGCCCCCTACAATGAGCAGTTCTTC
cdr3_aa: CASSSNRAPYNEQFF

d_call: .
j_call: TRBJ2-7
clone_size: many
v_call: TRBV28
cdr3_nt: TGTGCCAGCAGTTCACCCTCAGGCCTCTACGAGCAGTACTTC
cdr3_aa: CASSSPSGLYEQYF

d_call: .
j_call: TRBJ2-7
clone_size: .
v_call: TRBV7-2
cdr3_nt: TGTGCCAGCAGCTTTCCCGGGTACGAGCAGTACTTC
cdr3_aa: CASSFPGYEQYF

d_call: TRBD2
j_call: TRBJ2-2
clone_size: many
v_call: TRBV6-4
cdr3_nt: TGTGCCAGCAGTCGCCCCGGGACTAGCGGGAGGACCTCCCGGACCGGGGAGCTGTTTTTT
cdr3_aa: CASSRPGTSGRTSRTGELFF

d_call: .
j_call: TRBJ2-2
clone_size: many
v_call: TRBV28
cdr3_nt: TGTGCCAGCAGTCATCCGACCCCGGCGACGTTCGCGGGCATCGGGGAGCTGTTTTTT
cdr3_aa: CASSHPTPATFAGIGELFF